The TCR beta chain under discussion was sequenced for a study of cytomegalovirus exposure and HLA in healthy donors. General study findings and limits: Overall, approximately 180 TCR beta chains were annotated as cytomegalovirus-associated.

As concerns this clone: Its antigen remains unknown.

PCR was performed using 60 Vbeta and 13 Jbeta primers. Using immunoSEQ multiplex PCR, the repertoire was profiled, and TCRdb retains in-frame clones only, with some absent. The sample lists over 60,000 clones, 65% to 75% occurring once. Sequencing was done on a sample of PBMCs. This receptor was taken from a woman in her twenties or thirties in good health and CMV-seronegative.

This chain's CDR3 is CASSQAGVLHEQYF. The CDR3 bases are TGTGCCAGCAGCCAAGCGGGAGTGCTCCACGAGCAGTACTTC. The chain combines TRBV14 with TRBJ2-7, with D tentatively TRBD2 (6 bases). V was trimmed by 1 base and J by 5 bases, leaving 12 bases between them. Per the germline V gene, CDR1 is SGHDN and CDR2 is FVKESK. The CDR3 sequence is 14 residues long.